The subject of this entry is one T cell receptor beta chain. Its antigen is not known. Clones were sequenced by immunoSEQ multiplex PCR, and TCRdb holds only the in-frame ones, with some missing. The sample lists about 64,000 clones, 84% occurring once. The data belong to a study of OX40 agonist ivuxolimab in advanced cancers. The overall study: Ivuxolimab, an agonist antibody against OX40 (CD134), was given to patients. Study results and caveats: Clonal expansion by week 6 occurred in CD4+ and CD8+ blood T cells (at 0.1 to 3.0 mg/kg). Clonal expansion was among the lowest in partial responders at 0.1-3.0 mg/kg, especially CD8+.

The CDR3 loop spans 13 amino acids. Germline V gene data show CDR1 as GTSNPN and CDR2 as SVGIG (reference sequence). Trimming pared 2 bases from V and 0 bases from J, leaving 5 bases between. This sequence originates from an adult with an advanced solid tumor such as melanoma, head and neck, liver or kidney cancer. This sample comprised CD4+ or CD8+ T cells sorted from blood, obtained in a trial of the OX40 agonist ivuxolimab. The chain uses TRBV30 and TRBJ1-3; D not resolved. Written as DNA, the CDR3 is TGTGCCTGGAGTCCAACCTCTGGAAACACCATATATTTT. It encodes CAWSPTSGNTIYF.